The source of this T cell receptor beta chain is a study of regulatory T cells in long-lasting Graves disease listed by TCRdb under 2021. Background for the entire study: Antithyroid drugs had been taken for less than 3 months by newly diagnosed Graves' disease patients. Peripheral blood TCR sequencing and RNA sequencing compared persistent Graves' disease patients with newly diagnosed Graves' disease patients. The study took place in China and was registered as a clinical trial. A total of about 35 samples underwent TCR sequencing: about 13 from persistent and around 20 from newly diagnosed Graves' disease patients. Study-level results and caveats: A larger number of public clonotypes was shared among persistent patients (fewer than 3,000) than among newly diagnosed patients (about 990). Peripheral blood alone was examined, since thyroid tissue, which constituted the primary lesion, could not be accessed. Only the TCR beta chain was sequenced and analyzed. Compared with newly diagnosed patients, patients with persistent Graves' disease had lower TCR Shannon entropy and fewer highly expanded clones, which suggests clonal expansion. The authors noted that the small sample size was a limitation that may lower accuracy.

Library method: multiplex PCR. Sequencing relied on an Illumina HiSeq 4000. CDR3 regions were amplified by Arm-PCR with iRepertoire HTBI primers to construct TCR beta libraries. Gel purification was performed on PCR products prior to sequencing. The paper's processing steps were these. Gene usage analysis of CDR3 amino acid clonotypes relied on the roughly 60 TRBV and 14 TRBJ segments identified across samples. Filtered high-quality paired reads were merged into contigs using COPE and FqMerger. BLAST was used to align contigs to IMGT TRBV, TRBD and TRBJ reference genes, with CDR3 defined following IMGT. Any clonotype with a frequency above 0.1% was counted as a highly expanded clone. Shannon entropy served as the measure of repertoire diversity, while the Gini coefficient captured V-J evenness. Public clonotypes were defined as clonotypes shared by more than one individual. TCRdb applied fastp at Q25 and MiXCR to the public reads, then kept only in-frame beta chains. Entries that share a CDR3 protein sequence are merged under the most common genes and DNA. It is TCRdb's table, rather than the study itself, that gives the V and J calls and clone size. In this sample the table shows roughly 260,000 distinct CDR3 sequences, approximately 18% of which occur a single time. The leading ten clones occupy about 14% of the sample.

Of note for this clonotype: No cognate antigen has been identified for it. Within one base of it there is no much larger clone, and no base qualities were kept.

Sample time point, as interpreted from the label and publication: newly diagnosed GD, antithyroid drugs for less than 3 months. For both TCR sequencing and RNA sequencing, RNA was extracted from PBMCs using TRIzol. The diagnosis of Graves' disease followed American Thyroid Association guidelines. The patients came from an endocrinology department in Xi'an, China. Each patient gave approximately 10 milliliters of peripheral blood, collected in an EDTA anticoagulant tube. Ficoll Paque Plus density gradient separation was used to isolate PBMCs, and no additional T cell sorting was done. An Agilent 2100 Bioanalyzer and agarose gel were used to check RNA quality, and a NanoDrop 2000 was used to measure RNA concentration. The same data also went into a second study, on T cells in Graves' hyperthyroidism and ophthalmopathy. As the second publication notes: Stable Graves' hyperthyroidism was defined as no progression to ophthalmopathy during 18 months of follow-up. Hyperthyroidism patients were newly diagnosed, with disease duration under 2 months, and aged 18 to 65 years. Exclusion was applied to patients with uncontrolled infections, other autoimmune diseases, pregnancy or lactation. Clinical symptoms, serum thyroxine and TRAb, thyroid ultrasound, and orbital computed tomography formed the basis for the diagnoses. The TCR CDR3 was subjected to a first round of RT-PCR using the HTBI primer set and the Qiagen OneStep RT-PCR kit. Most expanded thyroid clonotypes (frequency above 0.001) were also detected in blood, a finding suggesting that blood repertoires may reflect thyroid immune responses. Ophthalmopathy was separated from stable hyperthyroidism by a 13 V-J signature model, with approximately 89% sensitivity and approximately 81% specificity obtained in cross-validation and 80%/75% obtained in testing. In validation, the model predicted progression to ophthalmopathy with just under 71% sensitivity and around 72% specificity, a median of 6.5 months before onset. To identify TCR V-J signatures that set the groups apart, the researchers used a discovery cohort of roughly 100 patients, made up of fewer than 50 with Graves' ophthalmopathy and 57 with stable Graves' hyperthyroidism. An independent validation cohort of 18 to 20 hyperthyroidism patients and some 15 patients who later progressed to ophthalmopathy tested prospective prediction of ophthalmopathy. The 90 to 100 discovery patients were randomly divided into training and test sets at a 7:3 ratio. Thyroid tissue and blood T-cell repertoires from about six Graves' hyperthyroidism patients were also compared in the study. Once sampling was done, hyperthyroidism patients were given methimazole at a starting dose of 30 mg daily, whereas ophthalmopathy patients were given high-dose intravenous methylprednisolone. Libraries were constructed in a second round of multiplex PCR, after which size selection and purification were carried out. Paired-end sequencing of the libraries was performed with 100 bp reads on an Illumina HiSeq2000. SOAPnuke was used to process the raw data, throwing out any read that contained adapters or uncalled bases, had a mean Phred below 15, or lacked an exact constant-primer or identifier match. High-quality paired reads were merged with COPE v1.2.5, and unique nucleotide sequences were defined as clonotypes. Clonotypes were aligned to IMGT TRBV, TRBD and TRBJ reference segments using MiTCR v1.1. The analysis was restricted to V-J combinations with a frequency above 0.0001, which together covered just over 98% of the repertoires. A TCS score was defined as the ratio of F50 (clonal expansion) to E x V (chaos), with BLOSUM62-based TCRdist applied between CDR3 peptides within each V-J. Welch's t-statistics and random forest reduced around 510 V-J features to 10 to 15, which were used in a naive Bayes classifier (R e1071). No statistical method was used to fix the sample size in advance, and group allocation was not hidden from the investigators. The paper reports TCR Vbeta CDR3 sequencing of approximately 130 peripheral blood samples: around 41 ophthalmopathy, about 75 hyperthyroidism and around 17 progressor patients.

This material consisted of peripheral blood mononuclear cells (PBMCs), taken at new diagnosis, from a patient treated with antithyroid drugs. The receptor's source is a woman in her thirties with Graves disease. Donor details come from another sample of the same person, matched by shared clones.

The sequence in DNA is TGCAGTGCTCAGCCGGGACAGGGAGATGAAAAACTGTTTTTT. Translation gives CSAQPGQGDEKLFF. The chain couples TRBV20-1 to TRBJ1-4; 9 central nucleotides agree with TRBD1. Trimming leaves V shorter by 5 bases and J shorter by 6 bases, with the junction holding 7 bases beyond the gene matches. The CDR3 sequence holds 14 residues, the cysteine and phenylalanine included. The DNA shown is the 42-base CDR3, in frame from base 1. Reading the germline V gene (reference sequence) gives CDR1 DFQATT and CDR2 SNEGSKA.